This TCR beta chain comes out of a study of CD4 and CD8 cells across lung adenocarcinoma regions. Localized lung adenocarcinoma, a non-small cell lung cancer, affected the donors. MiXCR, run by TCRdb on the PCR reads, gives a single entry per CDR3 protein. The table shows roughly 10,000 distinct CDR3 sequences, with approximately 50% occurring only once. CDR1 and CDR2 (germline): LGHDT, YNNKEL (reference sequence). This CDR3 has 14 amino acids. Notes on this clonotype: Its ends do not fully match the called genes, so a read error is possible.

Sequenced: CD4+ T cells from the margin of a lung tumor. V is TRBV3-1 and J is TRBJ2-3; TRBD2 matches at 7 bases. The DNA end is a closer match to TRBJ2-5, so the J assignment may be wrong. The sequence came from a male donor with lung adenocarcinoma. The CD4 and CD8 labels of this study may be unreliable. CDR3 protein: CAGSGALGQDTQYF. CDR3 coding DNA: TGTGCGGGCAGCGGGGCCCTTGGCCAAGATACCCAGTACTTC.